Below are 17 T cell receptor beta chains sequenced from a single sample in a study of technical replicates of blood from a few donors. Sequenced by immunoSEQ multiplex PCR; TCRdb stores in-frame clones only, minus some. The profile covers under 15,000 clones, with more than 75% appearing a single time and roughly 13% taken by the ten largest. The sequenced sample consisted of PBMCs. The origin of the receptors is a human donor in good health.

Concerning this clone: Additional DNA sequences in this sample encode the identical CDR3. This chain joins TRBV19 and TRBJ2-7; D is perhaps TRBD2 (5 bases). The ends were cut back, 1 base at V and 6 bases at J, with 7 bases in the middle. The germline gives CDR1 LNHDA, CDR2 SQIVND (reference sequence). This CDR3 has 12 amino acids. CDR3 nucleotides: TGTGCCAGTAGTATAGGAGGGTCCGAGCAGTACTTC. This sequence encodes CASSIGGSEQYF.

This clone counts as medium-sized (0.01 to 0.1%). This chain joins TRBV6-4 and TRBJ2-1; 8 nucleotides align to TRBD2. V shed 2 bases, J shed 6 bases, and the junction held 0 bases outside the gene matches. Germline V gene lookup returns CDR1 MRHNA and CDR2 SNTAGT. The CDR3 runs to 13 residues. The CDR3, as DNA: TGTGCCAGCAGTGACGGGACTAGCAATGAGCAGTTCTTC. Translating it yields CASSDGTSNEQFF.

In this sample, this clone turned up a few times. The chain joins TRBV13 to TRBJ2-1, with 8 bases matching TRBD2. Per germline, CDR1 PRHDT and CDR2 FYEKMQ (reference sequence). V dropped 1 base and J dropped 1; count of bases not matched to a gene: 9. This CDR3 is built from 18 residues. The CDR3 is CASSLAGGLRRSYNEQFF. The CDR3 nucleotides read TGTGCCAGCAGCTTAGCGGGAGGGCTCAGGAGGTCCTACAATGAGCAGTTCTTC.

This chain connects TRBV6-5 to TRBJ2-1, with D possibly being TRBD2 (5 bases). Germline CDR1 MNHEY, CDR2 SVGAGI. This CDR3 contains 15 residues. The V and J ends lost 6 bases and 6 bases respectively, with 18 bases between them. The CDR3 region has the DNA TGTGCCAGCAGCCGTCGAGGACTTCGTTCCAATGAGCAGTTCTTC. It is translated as CASSRRGLRSNEQFF.

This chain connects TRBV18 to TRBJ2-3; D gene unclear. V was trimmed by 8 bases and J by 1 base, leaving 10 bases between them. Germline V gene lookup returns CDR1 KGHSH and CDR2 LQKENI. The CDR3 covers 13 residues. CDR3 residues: CASTGTGTDTQYF. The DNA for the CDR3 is TGTGCCAGCACTGGAACAGGCACAGATACGCAGTATTTT.

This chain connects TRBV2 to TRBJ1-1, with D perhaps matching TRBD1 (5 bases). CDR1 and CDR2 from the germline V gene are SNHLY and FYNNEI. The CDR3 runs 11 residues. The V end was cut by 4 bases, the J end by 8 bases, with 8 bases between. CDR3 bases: TGTGCCAGCAGTGTGGGGGGAGAAGCTTTCTTT. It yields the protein CASSVGGEAFF.

As DNA, the CDR3 is TGTGCCATCAGTGGATATGGGACTACCCAAGAGACCCAGTACTTC. This encodes CAISGYGTTQETQYF. The V gene is TRBV10-3, the J gene TRBJ2-5; the match to TRBD2 covers 7 bases. The germline CDR1 and CDR2 sequences are ENHRY and SYGVKD. The V segment lost 4 bases and the J segment 1 base; nucleotides outside the gene matches: 6. The CDR3 runs 15 residues.

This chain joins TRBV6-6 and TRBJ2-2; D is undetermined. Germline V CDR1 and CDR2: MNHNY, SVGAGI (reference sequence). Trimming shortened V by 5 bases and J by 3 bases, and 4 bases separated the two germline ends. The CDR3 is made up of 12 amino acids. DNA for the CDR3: TGTGCCAGCAGTCGAGACACCGGGGAGCTGTTTTTT. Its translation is CASSRDTGELFF.

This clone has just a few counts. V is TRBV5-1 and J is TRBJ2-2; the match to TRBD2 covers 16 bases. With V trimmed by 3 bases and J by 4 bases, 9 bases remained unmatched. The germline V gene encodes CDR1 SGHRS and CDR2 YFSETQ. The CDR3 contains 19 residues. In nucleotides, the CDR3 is TGCGCCAGCAGCTCTCCGGGACTAGCGGGAGGGGAGATCACCGGGGAGCTGTTTTTT. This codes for CASSSPGLAGGEITGELFF.

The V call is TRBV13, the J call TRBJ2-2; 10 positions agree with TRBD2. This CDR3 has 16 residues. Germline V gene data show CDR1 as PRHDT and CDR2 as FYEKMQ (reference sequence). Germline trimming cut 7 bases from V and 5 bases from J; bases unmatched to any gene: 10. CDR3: CASTAPGLARTGELFF. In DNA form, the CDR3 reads TGTGCCAGCACTGCACCGGGACTAGCGAGGACCGGGGAGCTGTTTTTT.

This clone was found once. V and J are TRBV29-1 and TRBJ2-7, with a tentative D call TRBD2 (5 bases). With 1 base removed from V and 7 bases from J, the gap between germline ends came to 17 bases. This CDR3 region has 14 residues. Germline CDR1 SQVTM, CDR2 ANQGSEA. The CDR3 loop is CSVEGFGNLREQYF. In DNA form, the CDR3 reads TGCAGCGTTGAAGGCTTCGGGAATCTGAGGGAGCAGTACTTC.

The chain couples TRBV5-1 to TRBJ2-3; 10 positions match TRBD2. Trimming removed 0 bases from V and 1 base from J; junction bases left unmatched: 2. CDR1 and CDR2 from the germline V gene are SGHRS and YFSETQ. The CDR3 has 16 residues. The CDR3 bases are TGCGCCAGCAGCTTGGCCGGGACTAGCGGCACAGATACGCAGTATTTT. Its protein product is CASSLAGTSGTDTQYF.

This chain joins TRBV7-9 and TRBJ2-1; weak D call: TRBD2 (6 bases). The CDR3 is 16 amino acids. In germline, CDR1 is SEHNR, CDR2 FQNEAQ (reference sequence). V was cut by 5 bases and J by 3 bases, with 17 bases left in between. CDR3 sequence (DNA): TGTGCCAGCAGCCCTAGAGGAGGGTTAGGCTACAATGAGCAGTTCTTC. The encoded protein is CASSPRGGLGYNEQFF. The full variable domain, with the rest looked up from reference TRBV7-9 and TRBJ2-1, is DTGVSQNPRHKITKRGQNVTFRCDPISEHNRLYWYRQTLGQGPEFLTYFQNEAQLEKSRLLSDRFSAERPKGSFSTLEIQRTEQGDSAMYLCASSPRGGLGYNEQFFGPGTRLTVL.

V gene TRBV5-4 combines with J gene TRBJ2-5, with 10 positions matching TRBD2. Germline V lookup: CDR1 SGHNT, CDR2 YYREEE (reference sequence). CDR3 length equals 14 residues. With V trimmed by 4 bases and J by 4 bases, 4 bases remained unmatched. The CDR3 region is CASSPAGGLETQYF. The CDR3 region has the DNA TGTGCCAGCAGCCCAGCGGGAGGGCTAGAGACCCAGTACTTC. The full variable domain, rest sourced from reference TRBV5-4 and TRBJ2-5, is ETGVTQSPTHLIKTRGQQVTLRCSSQSGHNTVSWYQQALGQGPQFIFQYYREEENGRGNFPPRFSGLQFPNYSSELNVNALELDDSALYLCASSPAGGLETQYFGPGTRLLVL.

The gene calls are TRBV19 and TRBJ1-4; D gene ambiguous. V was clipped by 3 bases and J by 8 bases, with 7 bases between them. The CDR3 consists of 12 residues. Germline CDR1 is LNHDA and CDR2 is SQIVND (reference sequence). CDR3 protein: CASSMVAEKLFF. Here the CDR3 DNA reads TGTGCCAGTAGTATGGTGGCCGAAAAACTGTTTTTT.

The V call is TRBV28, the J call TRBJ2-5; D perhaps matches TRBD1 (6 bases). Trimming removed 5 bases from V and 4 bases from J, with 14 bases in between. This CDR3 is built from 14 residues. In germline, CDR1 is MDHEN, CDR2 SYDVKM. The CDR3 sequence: CASSTDSLGETQYF. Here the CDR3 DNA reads TGTGCCAGCAGTACGGACAGCCTGGGAGAGACCCAGTACTTC.

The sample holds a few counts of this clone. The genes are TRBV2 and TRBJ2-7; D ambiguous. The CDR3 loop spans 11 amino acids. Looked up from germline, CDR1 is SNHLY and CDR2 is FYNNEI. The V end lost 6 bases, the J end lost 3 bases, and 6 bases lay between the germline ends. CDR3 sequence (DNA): TGTGCCAGCAGCCCCGTCTACGAGCAGTACTTC. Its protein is CASSPVYEQYF.